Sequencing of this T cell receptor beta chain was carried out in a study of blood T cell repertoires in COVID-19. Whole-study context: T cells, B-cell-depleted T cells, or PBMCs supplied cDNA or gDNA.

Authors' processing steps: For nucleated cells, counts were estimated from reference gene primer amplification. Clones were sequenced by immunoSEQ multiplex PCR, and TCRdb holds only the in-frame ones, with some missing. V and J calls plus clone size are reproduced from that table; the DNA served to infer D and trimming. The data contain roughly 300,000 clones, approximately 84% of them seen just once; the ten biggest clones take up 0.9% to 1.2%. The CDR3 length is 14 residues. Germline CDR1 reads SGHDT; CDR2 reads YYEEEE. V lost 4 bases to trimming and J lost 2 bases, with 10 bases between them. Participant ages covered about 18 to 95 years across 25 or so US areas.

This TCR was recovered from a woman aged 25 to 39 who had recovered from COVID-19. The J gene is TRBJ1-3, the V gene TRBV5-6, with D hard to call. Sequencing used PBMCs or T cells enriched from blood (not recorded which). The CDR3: CASSQRLTGNTIYF. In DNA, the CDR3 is TGTGCCAGCAGCCAGAGACTGACTGGAAACACCATATATTTT.